The sequence of this T cell receptor beta chain was determined in a study of OX40 agonist ivuxolimab in advanced cancers. Study-level results: Expanded peripheral T cells had an undetermined antigen specificity. The CD4+ and CD8+ T cells in the blood had expanded clonally by week 6 at 0.1 to 3.0 mg/kg.

As regards this clone: Its antigen is still unknown.

Clones were read by immunoSEQ multiplex PCR, and TCRdb kept only the in-frame ones, dropping some. This sample has around 83,000 clones, with 84% found just once. The cohort excluded patients with autoimmune disease history or systemic immunosuppression. Samples of blood were obtained at baseline, on cycle 4 day 1, and on cycle 7 day 1. The sequencing here drew on CD4+ or CD8+ T cells sorted from blood, taken in a trial of the OX40 agonist ivuxolimab. The TCR originated in an adult with an advanced solid tumor such as melanoma, head and neck, liver or kidney cancer.

The CDR3 spells CASSLPEGTPTNEKLFF. The CDR3, as DNA: TGTGCCAGCAGTTTACCGGAAGGGACACCTACAAATGAAAAACTGTTTTTT. The chain has TRBV28 and TRBJ1-4; the D gene is possibly TRBD1 (6 bases). The CDR3 is 17 amino acids. V was pared by 2 bases and J by 5 bases, with 18 bases between. Germline CDR1 MDHEN, CDR2 SYDVKM.